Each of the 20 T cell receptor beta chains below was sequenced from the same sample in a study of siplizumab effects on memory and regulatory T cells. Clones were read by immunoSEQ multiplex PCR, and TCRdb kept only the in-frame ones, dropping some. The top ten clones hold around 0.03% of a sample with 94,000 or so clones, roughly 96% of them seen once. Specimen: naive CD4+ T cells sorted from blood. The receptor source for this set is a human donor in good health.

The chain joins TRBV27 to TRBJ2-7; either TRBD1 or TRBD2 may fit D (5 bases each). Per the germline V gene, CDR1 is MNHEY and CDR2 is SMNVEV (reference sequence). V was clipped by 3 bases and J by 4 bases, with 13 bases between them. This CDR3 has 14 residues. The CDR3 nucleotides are TGTGCCAGCAGTTTCGGGGCGTGGGCATACGAGCAGTACTTC. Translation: CASSFGAWAYEQYF.

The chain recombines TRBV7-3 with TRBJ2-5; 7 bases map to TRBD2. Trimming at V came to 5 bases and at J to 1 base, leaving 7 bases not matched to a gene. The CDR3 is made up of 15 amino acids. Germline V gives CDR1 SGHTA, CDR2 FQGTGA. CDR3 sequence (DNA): TGTGCCAGCAGCAGAGCGGGGTCCCCCCAAGAGACCCAGTACTTC. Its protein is CASSRAGSPQETQYF.

The CDR3 loop reads CASSWLEGPNPSSGNTIYF. The DNA for the CDR3 is TGTGCCAGCAGTTGGTTGGAGGGGCCTAACCCTAGCTCTGGAAACACCATATATTTT. The chain recombines TRBV2 with TRBJ1-3; possible D gene TRBD1, 5 bases. CDR3 length: 19 amino acids. CDR1 and CDR2 from the germline V gene are SNHLY and FYNNEI. With 5 bases removed from V and 0 bases from J, the gap between germline ends came to 23 bases. The full variable domain, with the rest looked up from reference TRBV2 and TRBJ1-3, is EPEVTQTPSHQVTQMGQEVILRCVPISNHLYFYWYRQILGQKVEFLVSFYNNEISEKSEIFDDQFSVERPDGSNFTLKIRSTKLEDSAMYFCASSWLEGPNPSSGNTIYFGEGSWLTVV.

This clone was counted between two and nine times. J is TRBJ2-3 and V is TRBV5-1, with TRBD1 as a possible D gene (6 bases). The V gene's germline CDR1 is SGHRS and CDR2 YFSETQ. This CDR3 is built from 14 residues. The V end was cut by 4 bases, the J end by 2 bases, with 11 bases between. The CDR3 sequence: CASSLGQTTDTQYF. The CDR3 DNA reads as TGCGCCAGCAGCCTTGGACAGACCACAGATACGCAGTATTTT.

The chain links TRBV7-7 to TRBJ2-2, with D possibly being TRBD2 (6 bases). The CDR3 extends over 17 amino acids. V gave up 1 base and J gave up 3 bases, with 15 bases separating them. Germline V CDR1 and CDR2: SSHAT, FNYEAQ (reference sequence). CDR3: CASSLVASGGYTGELFF. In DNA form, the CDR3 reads TGTGCCAGCAGCTTAGTGGCCTCCGGGGGATACACCGGGGAGCTGTTTTTT.

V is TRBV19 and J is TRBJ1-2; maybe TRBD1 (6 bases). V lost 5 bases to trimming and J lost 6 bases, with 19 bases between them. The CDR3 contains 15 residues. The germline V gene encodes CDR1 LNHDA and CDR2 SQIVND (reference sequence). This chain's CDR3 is CASSADWTAGDGYTF. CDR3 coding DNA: TGTGCCAGTAGTGCAGATTGGACGGCAGGGGATGGCTACACCTTC. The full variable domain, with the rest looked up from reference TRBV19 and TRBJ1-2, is DGGITQSPKYLFRKEGQNVTLSCEQNLNHDAMYWYRQDPGQGLRLIYYSQIVNDFQKGDIAEGYSVSREKKESFPLTVTSAQKNPTAFYLCASSADWTAGDGYTFGSGTRLTVV.

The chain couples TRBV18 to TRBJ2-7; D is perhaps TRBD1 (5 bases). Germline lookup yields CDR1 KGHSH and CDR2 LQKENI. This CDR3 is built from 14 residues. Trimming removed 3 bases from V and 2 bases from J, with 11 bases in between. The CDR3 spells CASSPARATYEQYF. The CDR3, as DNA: TGTGCCAGCTCACCGGCCAGGGCCACCTACGAGCAGTACTTC.

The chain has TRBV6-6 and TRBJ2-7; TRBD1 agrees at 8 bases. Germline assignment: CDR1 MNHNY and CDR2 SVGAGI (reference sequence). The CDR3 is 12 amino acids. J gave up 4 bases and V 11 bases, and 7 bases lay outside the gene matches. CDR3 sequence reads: CASRDRLYEQYF. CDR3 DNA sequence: TGTGCCTCCCGGGACAGGCTATACGAGCAGTACTTC.

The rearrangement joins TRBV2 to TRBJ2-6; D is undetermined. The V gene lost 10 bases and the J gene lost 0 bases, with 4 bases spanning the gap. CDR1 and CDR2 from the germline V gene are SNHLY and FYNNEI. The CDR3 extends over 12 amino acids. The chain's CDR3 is CATHSGANVLTF. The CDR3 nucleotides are TGTGCCACCCACTCTGGGGCCAACGTCCTGACTTTC.

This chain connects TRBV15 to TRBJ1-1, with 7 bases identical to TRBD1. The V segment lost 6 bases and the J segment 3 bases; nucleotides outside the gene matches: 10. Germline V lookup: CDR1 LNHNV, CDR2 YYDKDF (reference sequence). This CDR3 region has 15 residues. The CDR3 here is CATRPYRGSDTEAFF. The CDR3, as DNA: TGTGCCACCAGGCCTTACAGGGGTAGTGACACTGAAGCTTTCTTT.

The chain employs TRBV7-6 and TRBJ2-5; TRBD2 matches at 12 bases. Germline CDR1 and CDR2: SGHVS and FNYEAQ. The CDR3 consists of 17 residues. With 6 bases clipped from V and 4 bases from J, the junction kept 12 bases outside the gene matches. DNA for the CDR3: TGTGCCAGCAGAAGAGGGGCTAGCGGGGGGGCCGTAGAGACCCAGTACTTC. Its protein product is CASRRGASGGAVETQYF.

The CDR3 DNA sequence: TGTGCCAGCAGCGTCGGGGGGGATAACTATGGCTACACCTTC. Protein sequence: CASSVGGDNYGYTF. The rearrangement links TRBV9 to TRBJ1-2; maybe TRBD1 (5 bases). V shed 2 bases and J shed 1 base, with 9 bases lying between them. Germline V CDR1 and CDR2: SGDLS, YYNGEE. The CDR3 has 14 amino acids.

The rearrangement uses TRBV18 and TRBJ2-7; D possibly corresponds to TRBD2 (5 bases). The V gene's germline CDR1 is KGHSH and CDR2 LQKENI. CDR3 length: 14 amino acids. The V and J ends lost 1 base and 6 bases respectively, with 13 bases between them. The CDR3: CASSPLLEGIEQYF. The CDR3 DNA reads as TGTGCCAGCTCACCACTACTAGAAGGTATCGAGCAGTACTTC.

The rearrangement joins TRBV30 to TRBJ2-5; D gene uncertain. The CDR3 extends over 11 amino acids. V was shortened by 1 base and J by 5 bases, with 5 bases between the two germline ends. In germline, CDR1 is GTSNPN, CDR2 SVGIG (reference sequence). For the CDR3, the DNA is TGTGCCTGGAGTGATCAGGAGACCCAGTACTTC. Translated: CAWSDQETQYF. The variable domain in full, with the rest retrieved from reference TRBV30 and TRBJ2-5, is SQTIHQWPATLVQPVGSPLSLECTVEGTSNPNLYWYRQAAGRGLQLLFYSVGIGQISSEVPQNLSASRPQDRQFILSSKKLLLSDSGFYLCAWSDQETQYFGPGTRLLVL.

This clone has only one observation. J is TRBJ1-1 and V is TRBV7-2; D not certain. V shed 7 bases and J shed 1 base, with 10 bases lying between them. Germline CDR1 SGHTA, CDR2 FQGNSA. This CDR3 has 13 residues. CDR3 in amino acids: CASTRQTNTEAFF. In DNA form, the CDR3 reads TGTGCCAGCACCCGTCAGACGAACACTGAAGCTTTCTTT.

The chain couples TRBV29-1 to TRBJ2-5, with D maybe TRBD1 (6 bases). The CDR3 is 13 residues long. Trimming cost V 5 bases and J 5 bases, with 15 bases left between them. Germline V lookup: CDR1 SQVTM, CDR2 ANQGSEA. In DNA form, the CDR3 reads TGCAGCGTTTTCACAGGGTTTCGGGAGACCCAGTACTTC. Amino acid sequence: CSVFTGFRETQYF.

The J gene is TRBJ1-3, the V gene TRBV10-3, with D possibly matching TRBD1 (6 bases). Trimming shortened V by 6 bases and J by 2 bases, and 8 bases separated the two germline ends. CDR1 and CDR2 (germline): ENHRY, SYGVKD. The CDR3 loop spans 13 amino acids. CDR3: CAIRQGPGNTIYF. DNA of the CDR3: TGTGCCATCAGACAGGGACCTGGAAACACCATATATTTT.

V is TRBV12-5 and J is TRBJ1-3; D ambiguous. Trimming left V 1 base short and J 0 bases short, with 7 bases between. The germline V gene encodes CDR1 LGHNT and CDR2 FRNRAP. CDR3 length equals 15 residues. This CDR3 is CASGLGASSGNTIYF. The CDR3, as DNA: TGTGCTAGTGGTTTGGGGGCAAGCTCTGGAAACACCATATATTTT. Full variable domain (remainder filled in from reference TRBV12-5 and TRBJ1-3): DARVTQTPRHKVTEMGQEVTMRCQPILGHNTVFWYRQTMMQGLELLAYFRNRAPLDDSGMPKDRFSAEMPDATLATLKIQPSEPRDSAVYFCASGLGASSGNTIYFGEGSWLTVV.

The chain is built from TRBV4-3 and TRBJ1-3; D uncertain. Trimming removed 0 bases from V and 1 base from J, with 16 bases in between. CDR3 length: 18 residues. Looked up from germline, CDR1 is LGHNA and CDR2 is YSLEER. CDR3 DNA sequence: TGCGCCAGCAGCCAAGAAATAATGGGGTTAGGGTCTGGAAACACCATATATTTT. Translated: CASSQEIMGLGSGNTIYF.

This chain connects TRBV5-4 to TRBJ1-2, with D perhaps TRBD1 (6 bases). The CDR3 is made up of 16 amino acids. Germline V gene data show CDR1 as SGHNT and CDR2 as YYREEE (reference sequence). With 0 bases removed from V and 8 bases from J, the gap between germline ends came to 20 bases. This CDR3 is CASSLDREALYHGYTF. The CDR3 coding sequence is TGTGCCAGCAGCTTGGACAGGGAGGCCCTTTACCACGGCTACACCTTC.